A selection of T cell receptor beta chains follows, all from one sample in a study of identical twins. TCRdb called the 5' RACE reads again in MiXCR, with one record for every CDR3 protein. The sample holds around 240,000 distinct CDR3 sequences, 8% to 11% seen once. Specimen: memory T cells sorted from blood. Receptor source: a man over 45 in good health. The CDR3 runs from the conserved cysteine through the conserved F or W. The order of the fields is V gene, clone size, J gene, D gene, CDR3 DNA, CDR3 protein. A D gene is named only where the DNA matches it firmly. Rows give clone size only sometimes, using once, few, many, or a class for an expanded clone.

TRBV3-1	NA	TRBJ1-2	TRBD1	TGTGCCAGCAGCCCCAGGACAGGGCAAAGCTACACCTTC	CASSPRTGQSYTF
TRBV28	few	TRBJ2-2	NA	TGTGCCAGCAGTTTCCTACGGGAGCTGTTTTTT	CASSFLRELFF
TRBV5-4	many	TRBJ2-7	NA	TGTGCCAGCAGCTTGGGGGGGGTGGACTACGAGCAGTACTTC	CASSLGGVDYEQYF
TRBV15	few	TRBJ1-5	NA	TGTGCCACCAGAGGTCCCAATCAGCCCCAGCATTTT	CATRGPNQPQHF
TRBV7-2	NA	TRBJ1-6	NA	TGTGCCAGCAGCTTAGAATTTGAGTCACCCCTCCACTTT	CASSLEFESPLHF
TRBV2	few	TRBJ2-1	NA	TGTGCCAGCAGAAGATACAATGAGCAGTTCTTC	CASRRYNEQFF
TRBV9	many	TRBJ2-5	TRBD2	TGTGCCAGCAGCTTATCGGGACTAGTTCAAGAGACCCAGTACTTC	CASSLSGLVQETQYF
TRBV5-1	NA	TRBJ2-7	NA	TGCGCCAGCAGCTTGAAGGGTCCCCTCTCCTACGAGCAGTACTTC	CASSLKGPLSYEQYF
TRBV15	many	TRBJ2-1	NA	TGTGCCACCAGCAGAGGGGGGGACAGATACAATGAGCAGTTCTTC	CATSRGGDRYNEQFF
TRBV12-3/TRBV12-4	many	TRBJ2-3	NA	TGTGCCAGCAGTTTAGCGCTAATTTGGCAGCCCAGCACAGATACGCAGTATTTT	CASSLALIWQPSTDTQYF
TRBV6-2/TRBV6-3	NA	TRBJ2-1	TRBD2	TGTGCCAGCAGTTTTCTAGCGGGGGACAATGAGCAGTTCTTC	CASSFLAGDNEQFF
TRBV28	few	TRBJ2-1	NA	TGTGCCAGCTCCCCGGGGGGCTCCCCCGGCGGACAGCAGTTCTTC	CASSPGGSPGGQQFF
TRBV10-3	few	TRBJ2-3	NA	TGTGCCATCAGTGAGTCGTCGCCTGTGGCAGATACGCAGTATTTT	CAISESSPVADTQYF
TRBV7-2	NA	TRBJ1-1	NA	TGTGCCAGCAGTTACGAGCCCGATGAAGCTTTCTTT	CASSYEPDEAFF
TRBV28	few	TRBJ1-3	TRBD1	TGTGCCAGCAGTAGGGACAGCTTGAGCTCTGGAAACACCATATATTTT	CASSRDSLSSGNTIYF
TRBV20-1	many	TRBJ2-1	NA	TGCAGTGCTAGAGATGGGCTCTCCTGGGATGAGCAGTTCTTC	CSARDGLSWDEQFF
TRBV20-1	NA	TRBJ1-5	NA	TGCAGTGCTAGTAACCAGGGTGGGCAGCCCCAGCATTTT	CSASNQGGQPQHF
TRBV20-1	many	TRBJ2-1	NA	TGCAGTGCTAGACCCCTACTCGCGGAAGTCTACAATGAGCAGTTCTTC	CSARPLLAEVYNEQFF
TRBV20-1	many	TRBJ2-5	TRBD1	TGCAGTGCTCGAGGTCCATGGGACAGGGGGCCAGAGACCCAGTACTTC	CSARGPWDRGPETQYF
TRBV12-3/TRBV12-4	many	TRBJ2-7	TRBD2	TGTGCCAGCATTAAGGCGAGCGGGAGGGCCGACGAGCAGTACTTC	CASIKASGRADEQYF
TRBV5-1	NA	TRBJ1-2	NA	TGCGCCAGCAGCCCGACTCCCGGCCCCACAGGAAATAGCTATGGCTACACCTTC	CASSPTPGPTGNSYGYTF
TRBV7-7	NA	TRBJ2-2	NA	TGTGCCAGCAGCCCCCGGACTGGAACCGGGGAGCTGTTTTTT	CASSPRTGTGELFF
TRBV7-2	many	TRBJ2-7	TRBD2	TGTGCCAGCAGGGAGCGGGAGGAAAGCTACGAGCAGTACTTC	CASREREESYEQYF
TRBV7-2	few	TRBJ2-5	TRBD2	TGTGCCAGCAGCTTAGGATTCAGCGGGAGGGAGAGAGAGACCCAGTACTTC	CASSLGFSGRERETQYF
TRBV27	NA	TRBJ1-3	TRBD1	TGTGCCAGCCGACGCGCCGGGACAGGGTTTGGAAACACCATATATTTT	CASRRAGTGFGNTIYF
TRBV6-1	many	TRBJ1-5	TRBD1	TGTGCCAGCAGGGCTGTTTCGGGACAGTATAGCAATCAGCCCCAGCATTTT	CASRAVSGQYSNQPQHF
TRBV28	NA	TRBJ2-7	NA	TGTGCCAGCAGTAACAGTCGATGGGGACAAATCTCCTACGAGCAGTACTTC	CASSNSRWGQISYEQYF
TRBV29-1	many	TRBJ2-1	TRBD1	TGCAGCGTGGGGGCCCGGGACAGGGATCGGCAGTTCTTC	CSVGARDRDRQFF
TRBV5-1	many	TRBJ2-1	NA	TGCGCCAGCCGGGAGCGGTCCTACAATGAGCAGTTCTTC	CASRERSYNEQFF
TRBV12-5	NA	TRBJ2-1	NA	TGTGCTAGTGGTTTGGGGGGTCTATCACATGAGCAGTTCTTC	CASGLGGLSHEQFF
TRBV6-5	NA	TRBJ1-3	NA	TGTGCCAGCAGTTACGACGGGAGTACTGGAAACACCATATATTTT	CASSYDGSTGNTIYF
TRBV6-2/TRBV6-3	many	TRBJ1-5	NA	TGTGCCAGCAGTTACCCCGATGGGGCTACCCCCAATCAGCCCCAGCATTTT	CASSYPDGATPNQPQHF
TRBV20-1	few	TRBJ2-3	NA	TGCAGTGCTAAATGGGGGCAGGGTCCAGATACGCAGTATTTT	CSAKWGQGPDTQYF
TRBV4-2	many	TRBJ2-7	TRBD1	TGTGCCAGCAGCCAAGGACAGGGGGACTACGAGCAGTACTTC	CASSQGQGDYEQYF
TRBV7-9	few	TRBJ2-2	NA	TGTGCCAGCAGCTTAGAGGGTGGACGGAACACCGGGGAGCTGTTTTTT	CASSLEGGRNTGELFF
TRBV3-1	many	TRBJ2-7	TRBD2	TGTGCCAGCAGCCTCGGACTAGCGGGGGGTCGCGAGCAGTACTTC	CASSLGLAGGREQYF
TRBV4-3	NA	TRBJ2-7	NA	TGCGCCAGCAGCCAAGACATTATGACGCCTTCCTACGAGCAGTACTTC	CASSQDIMTPSYEQYF
TRBV6-5	few	TRBJ2-1	TRBD1	TGTGCCAGCAGTTACCGAATGGGGGGACAGGCCAATGAGCAGTTCTTC	CASSYRMGGQANEQFF
TRBV20-1	few	TRBJ2-5	TRBD1	TGCAGTGCTGGACCACAGGGGCAAGAGACCCAGTACTTC	CSAGPQGQETQYF
TRBV15	many	TRBJ2-4	TRBD1	TGTGCCACCAGCAGAGGAGTTGGACAGGGAGACAAAAACATTCAGTACTTC	CATSRGVGQGDKNIQYF
TRBV29-1	NA	TRBJ2-1	TRBD2	TGCAGCGTTGGTCTAGCGGGGGGTCGAATTAGGGATGAGCAGTTCTTC	CSVGLAGGRIRDEQFF
TRBV30	NA	TRBJ2-3	TRBD2	TGTGCCTGGAGTGTACATGGCGGGGGGCTAAGCACAGATACGCAGTATTTT	CAWSVHGGGLSTDTQYF
TRBV9	NA	TRBJ2-5	TRBD1	TGTGCCAGCAGCTTACAAACCGGGACAGGGGATCAAGAGACCCAGTACTTC	CASSLQTGTGDQETQYF
TRBV20-1	many	TRBJ2-5	TRBD1	TGCAGTGCCTCCCGACAGGGGGGTGTTGAGACCCAGTACTTC	CSASRQGGVETQYF
TRBV28	many	TRBJ1-5	NA	TGTGCCAGCAGTTTAAAACCCAAGTGGAGGAAACGGGATCAGCCCCAGCATTTT	CASSLKPKWRKRDQPQHF
TRBV6-2/TRBV6-3	many	TRBJ2-5	NA	TGTGCCAGCAGTTACTCGCGGGAGACCCAGTACTTC	CASSYSRETQYF
TRBV7-2	many	TRBJ1-5	NA	TGTGCCAGCAGCTACTTACCAGGCCTGGGCAATCAGCCCCAGCATTTT	CASSYLPGLGNQPQHF
TRBV20-1	few	TRBJ2-3	NA	TGCAGTGCTAGAGACCCGGTTGTCAGCACAGATACGCAGTATTTT	CSARDPVVSTDTQYF
TRBV20-1	few	TRBJ2-1	NA	TGCAGTGCTAGACGGCCATTCTTAAACAATGAGCAGTTCTTC	CSARRPFLNNEQFF
TRBV12-3/TRBV12-4	many	TRBJ2-7	NA	TGTGCCAGCAGTTTAGTCAGGCCTTGGGAGCAGTACTTC	CASSLVRPWEQYF
TRBV9	few	TRBJ2-7	NA	TGTGCCAGCAGCGTCCGAGGGGGGTACGAGCAGTACTTC	CASSVRGGYEQYF
TRBV12-3/TRBV12-4	many	TRBJ2-2	TRBD2	TGTGCCAGCAGTTTCCGGGTCGGGGGGGTCGCCGGGGAGCTGTTTTTT	CASSFRVGGVAGELFF
TRBV20-1	many	TRBJ2-1	TRBD1	TGCAGTGCTAAAAACAGGGGCCTCTACAATGAGCAGTTCTTC	CSAKNRGLYNEQFF
TRBV12-3/TRBV12-4	NA	TRBJ2-2	TRBD2	TGTGCCAGCAGTTTAGGGGCGGGGGGTCCTACCGGGGAGCTGTTTTTT	CASSLGAGGPTGELFF
TRBV25-1	many	TRBJ2-7	NA	TGTGCCAGCAGTGAAGGGGGACACTACGAGCAGTACTTC	CASSEGGHYEQYF
TRBV2	many	TRBJ1-1	NA	TGTGCCACCCAACAGTTAAACACTGAAGCTTTCTTT	CATQQLNTEAFF
TRBV29-1	NA	TRBJ2-5	TRBD1	TGCAGCGTTCATCGGGACAGGGTGTACCAAGAGACCCAGTACTTC	CSVHRDRVYQETQYF
TRBV20-1	NA	TRBJ1-5	NA	TGCAGTGCTAACCTCGGGGATCAGCCCCAGCATTTT	CSANLGDQPQHF